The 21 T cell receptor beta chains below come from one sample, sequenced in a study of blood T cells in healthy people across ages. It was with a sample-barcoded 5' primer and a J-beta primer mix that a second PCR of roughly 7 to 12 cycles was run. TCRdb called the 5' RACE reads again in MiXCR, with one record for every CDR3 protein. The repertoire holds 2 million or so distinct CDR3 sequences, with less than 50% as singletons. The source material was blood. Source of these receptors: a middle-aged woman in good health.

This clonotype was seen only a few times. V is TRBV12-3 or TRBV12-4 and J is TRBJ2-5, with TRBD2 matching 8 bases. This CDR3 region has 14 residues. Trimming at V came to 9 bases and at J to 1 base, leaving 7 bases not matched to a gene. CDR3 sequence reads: CASIRGGSQETQYF. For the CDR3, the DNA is TGTGCCAGTATACGGGGGGGCTCCCAAGAGACCCAGTACTTC.

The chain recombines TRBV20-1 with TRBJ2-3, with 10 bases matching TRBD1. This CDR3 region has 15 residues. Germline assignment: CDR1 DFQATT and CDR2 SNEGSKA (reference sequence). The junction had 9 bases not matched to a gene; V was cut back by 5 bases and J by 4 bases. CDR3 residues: CSAVPGDRGSDTQYF. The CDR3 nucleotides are TGCAGTGCTGTCCCCGGGGACAGGGGTTCAGATACGCAGTATTTT.

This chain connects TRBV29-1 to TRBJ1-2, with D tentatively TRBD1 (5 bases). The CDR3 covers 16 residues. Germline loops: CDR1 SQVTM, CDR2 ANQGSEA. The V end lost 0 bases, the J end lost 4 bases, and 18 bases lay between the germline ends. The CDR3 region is CSVEDREQAESYGYTF. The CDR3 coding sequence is TGCAGCGTTGAAGATCGGGAACAGGCCGAAAGCTATGGCTACACCTTC.

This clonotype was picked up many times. The CDR3 reads CASRMAPLRLSGDEQYF. The DNA of the CDR3 is TGTGCCAGCAGGATGGCCCCCCTACGATTGTCCGGGGACGAGCAGTACTTC. The gene calls are TRBV28 and TRBJ2-7, with a weak D call TRBD2 (5 bases). V lost 6 bases, J lost 5 bases, and 26 bases lay in between. Germline CDR1 is MDHEN and CDR2 is SYDVKM. The CDR3 runs 17 residues. Full variable domain (remainder filled in from reference TRBV28 and TRBJ2-7): DVKVTQSSRYLVKRTGEKVFLECVQDMDHENMFWYRQDPGLGLRLIYFSYDVKMKEKGDIPEGYSVSREKKERFSLILESASTNQTSMYLCASRMAPLRLSGDEQYFGPGTRLTVT.

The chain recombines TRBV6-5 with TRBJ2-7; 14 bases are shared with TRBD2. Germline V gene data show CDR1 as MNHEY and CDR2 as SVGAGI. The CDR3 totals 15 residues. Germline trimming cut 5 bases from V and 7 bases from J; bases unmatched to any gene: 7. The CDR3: CASSRTSGGLGEQYF. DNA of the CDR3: TGTGCCAGCAGTCGGACTAGCGGGGGGCTAGGGGAGCAGTACTTC.

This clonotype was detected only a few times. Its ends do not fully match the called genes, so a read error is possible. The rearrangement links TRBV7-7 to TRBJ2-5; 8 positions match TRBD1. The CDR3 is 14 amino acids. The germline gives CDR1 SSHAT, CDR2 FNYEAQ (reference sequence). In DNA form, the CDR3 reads TGTGCTAGCAGCCAGGGGGCGGCTCAAGAGACCCAGTACTTC. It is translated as CASSQGAAQETQYF. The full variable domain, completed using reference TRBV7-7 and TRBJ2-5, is GAGVSQSPRYKVTKRGQDVTLRCDPISSHATLYWYQQALGQGPEFLTYFNYEAQPDKSGLPSDRFSAERPEGSISTLTIQRTEQRDSAMYRCASSQGAAQETQYFGPGTRLLVL.

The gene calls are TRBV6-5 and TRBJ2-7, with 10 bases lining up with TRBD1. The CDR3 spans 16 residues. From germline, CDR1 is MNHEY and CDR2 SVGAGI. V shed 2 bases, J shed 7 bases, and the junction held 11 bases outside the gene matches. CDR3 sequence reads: CASSYELKTGGSEQYF. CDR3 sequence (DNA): TGTGCCAGCAGTTACGAATTGAAGACAGGGGGCAGTGAGCAGTACTTC.

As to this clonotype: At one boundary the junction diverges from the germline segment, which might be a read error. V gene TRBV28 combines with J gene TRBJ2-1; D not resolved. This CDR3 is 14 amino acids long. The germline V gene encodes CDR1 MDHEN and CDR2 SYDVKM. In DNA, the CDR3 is TGTGCCAGCAGAGACCCAGGAGCACACAATGAGCAGTCCTTC. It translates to CASRDPGAHNEQSF. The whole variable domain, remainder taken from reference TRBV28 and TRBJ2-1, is DVKVTQSSRYLVKRTGEKVFLECVQDMDHENMFWYRQDPGLGLRLIYFSYDVKMKEKGDIPEGYSVSREKKERFSLILESASTNQTSMYLCASRDPGAHNEQSFGPGTRLTVL.

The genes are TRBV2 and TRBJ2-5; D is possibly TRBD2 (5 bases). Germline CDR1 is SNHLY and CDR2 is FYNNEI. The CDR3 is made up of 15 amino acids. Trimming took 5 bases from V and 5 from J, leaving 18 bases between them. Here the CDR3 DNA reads TGTGCCAGCAGTAGGCAGACTAACAACCTGGAGACCCAGTACTTC. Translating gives CASSRQTNNLETQYF.

This CDR3 reads CAIREESGGEQFF. CDR3 in DNA: TGTGCCATCAGAGAAGAAAGTGGGGGCGAGCAGTTCTTC. This rearrangement joins TRBV10-3 to TRBJ2-1; the D gene is possibly TRBD1 (6 bases). The germline V and J ends were trimmed by 6 bases and 10 bases, with 16 bases remaining between them. There are 13 residues in the CDR3. Germline V gives CDR1 ENHRY, CDR2 SYGVKD.

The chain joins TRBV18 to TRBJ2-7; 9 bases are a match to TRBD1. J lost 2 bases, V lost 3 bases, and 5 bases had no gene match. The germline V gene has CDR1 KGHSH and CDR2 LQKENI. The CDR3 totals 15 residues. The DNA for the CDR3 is TGTGCCAGCTCACCTAGGACAGGGGACCCCTACGAGCAGTACTTC. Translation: CASSPRTGDPYEQYF. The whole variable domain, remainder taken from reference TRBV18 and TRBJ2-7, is NAGVMQNPRHLVRRRGQEARLRCSPMKGHSHVYWYRQLPEEGLKFMVYLQKENIIDESGMPKERFSAEFPKEGPSILRIQQVVRGDSAAYFCASSPRTGDPYEQYFGPGTRLTVT.

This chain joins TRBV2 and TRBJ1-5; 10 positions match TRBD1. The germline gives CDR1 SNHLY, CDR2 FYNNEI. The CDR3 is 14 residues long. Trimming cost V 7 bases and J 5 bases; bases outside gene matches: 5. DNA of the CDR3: TGTGCCAGCACCAGGGACAGGGGAGATCAGCCCCAGCATTTT. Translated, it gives CASTRDRGDQPQHF.

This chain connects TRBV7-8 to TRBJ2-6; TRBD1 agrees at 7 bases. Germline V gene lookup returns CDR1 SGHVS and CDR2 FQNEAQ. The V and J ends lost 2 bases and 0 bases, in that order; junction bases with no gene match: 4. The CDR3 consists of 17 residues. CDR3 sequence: CASSLTRQGSGANVLTF. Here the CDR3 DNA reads TGTGCCAGCAGCTTAACCCGACAGGGCTCTGGGGCCAACGTCCTGACTTTC.

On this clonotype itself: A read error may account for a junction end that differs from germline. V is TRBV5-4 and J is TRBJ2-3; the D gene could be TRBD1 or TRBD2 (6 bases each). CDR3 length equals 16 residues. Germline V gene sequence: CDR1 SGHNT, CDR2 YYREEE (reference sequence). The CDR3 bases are TGTACCAGCAGCCCGGGGGCGGTCTCTAGCACAGATACGCAGTATTTT. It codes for CTSSPGAVSSTDTQYF. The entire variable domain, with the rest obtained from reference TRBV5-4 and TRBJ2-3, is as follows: ETGVTQSPTHLIKTRGQQVTLRCSSQSGHNTVSWYQQALGQGPQFIFQYYREEENGRGNFPPRFSGLQFPNYSSELNVNALELDDSALYLCTSSPGAVSSTDTQYFGPGTRLTVL.

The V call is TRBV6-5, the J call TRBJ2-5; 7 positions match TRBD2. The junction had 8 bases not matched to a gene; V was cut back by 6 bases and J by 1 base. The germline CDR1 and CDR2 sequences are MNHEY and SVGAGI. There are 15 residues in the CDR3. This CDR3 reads CASSWLGGSQETQYF. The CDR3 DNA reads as TGTGCCAGCAGCTGGCTGGGCGGGAGCCAAGAGACCCAGTACTTC.

The CDR3 is CSASPPRGDTQYF. CDR3 DNA: TGCAGTGCTAGCCCTCCTAGAGGAGATACGCAGTATTTT. V is TRBV20-1 and J is TRBJ2-3, with D unclear. Trimming cost V 3 bases and J 5 bases, with 12 bases left between them. The CDR3 loop spans 13 amino acids. Germline V gene sequence: CDR1 DFQATT, CDR2 SNEGSKA (reference sequence).

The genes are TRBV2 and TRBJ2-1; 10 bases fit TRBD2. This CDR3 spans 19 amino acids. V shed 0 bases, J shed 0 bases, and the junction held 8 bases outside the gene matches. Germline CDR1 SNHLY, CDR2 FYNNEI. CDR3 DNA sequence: TGTGCCAGCAGTGAAGCCAGCGGGGGGGCCCAACGCTCCTACAATGAGCAGTTCTTC. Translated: CASSEASGGAQRSYNEQFF.

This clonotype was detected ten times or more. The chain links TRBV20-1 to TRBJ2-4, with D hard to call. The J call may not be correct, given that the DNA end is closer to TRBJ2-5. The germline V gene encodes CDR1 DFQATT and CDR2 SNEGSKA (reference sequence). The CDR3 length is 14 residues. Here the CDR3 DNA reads TGCAGTGCTAGAGATCTAAGACCCCAGGAGACCCAGTACTTC. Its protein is CSARDLRPQETQYF.

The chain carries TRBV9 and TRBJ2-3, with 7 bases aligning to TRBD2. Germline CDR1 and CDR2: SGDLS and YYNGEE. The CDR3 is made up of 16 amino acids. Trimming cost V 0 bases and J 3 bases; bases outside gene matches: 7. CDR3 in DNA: TGTGCCAGCAGCGTAGGGCTAGCGGTTGGGACAGATACGCAGTATTTT. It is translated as CASSVGLAVGTDTQYF.

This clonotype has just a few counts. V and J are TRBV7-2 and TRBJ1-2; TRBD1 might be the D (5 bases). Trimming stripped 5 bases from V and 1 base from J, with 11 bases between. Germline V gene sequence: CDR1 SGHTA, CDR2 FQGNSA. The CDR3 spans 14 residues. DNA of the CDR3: TGTGCCAGCAGCGACAGAACCATTAACTATGGCTACACCTTC. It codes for CASSDRTINYGYTF.

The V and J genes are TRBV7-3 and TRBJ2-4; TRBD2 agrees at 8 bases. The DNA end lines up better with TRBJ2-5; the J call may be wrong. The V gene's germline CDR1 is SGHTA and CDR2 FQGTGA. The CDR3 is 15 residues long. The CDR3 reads CASSVSGANQETQYF. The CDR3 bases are TGTGCCAGCAGCGTTAGCGGGGCTAACCAAGAGACCCAGTACTTC.